This T cell receptor (beta chain) was observed in a study of cytomegalovirus exposure and HLA in healthy donors. Study observations and caveats: In vitro, a few CMV-associated chains proved specific for CMV antigens. According to a subsequent analysis, TCR clusters identified in the first cohort showed a tendency to co-occur across the approximately 120 validation repertoires.

CDR1 is SGHAT and CDR2 is FQNNGV in the germline V gene. The CDR3 is 16 residues long. Trimming took 3 bases from V and 0 from J, leaving 12 bases between them. In the case of this clone: Its antigen is still unknown.

The assay was immunoSEQ multiplex PCR, and TCRdb's table has in-frame clones only and misses some. The sample consists of 90,000 to 150,000 clones, roughly nine tenths of them appearing once. The validation cohort, a group of 120 subjects, included the donors and was separate from the roughly 670-subject first cohort. Sequences were obtained from PBMCs. The origin of this receptor is a man younger than 35 in good health and CMV-seropositive. The rearrangement joins TRBV11-2 to TRBJ2-1, with D hard to call. In DNA, the CDR3 is TGTGCCAGCAGCTTGCACTCGGCTAGCTCCTACAATGAGCAGTTCTTC. Translated, it gives CASSLHSASSYNEQFF.